A single sample gave rise to the 21 T cell receptor beta chains below, sequenced in a study of blood T cell repertoires in COVID-19. Method: immunoSEQ multiplex PCR; TCRdb's copy keeps in-frame clones and lacks some. Counted here are 170,000 or so clones, around 84% occurring once; the ten biggest clones make up 0.58%. Sample: peripheral blood. All receptors come from a man aged 60-69 years with COVID-19, enrolled during active disease.

The DNA of the CDR3 is TGTGCCAGCAGTTTAGCGCTATCTCAGCCCCAGCATTTT. Its protein is CASSLALSQPQHF. The V gene is TRBV12-3 or TRBV12-4, the J gene TRBJ1-5, with no clear D. This CDR3 is built from 13 residues. The V and J ends lost 0 bases and 6 bases respectively, with 6 bases between them.

V and J are TRBV4-3 and TRBJ2-1; D gene uncertain. This CDR3 contains 16 residues. With 0 bases removed from V and 0 bases from J, the gap between germline ends came to 9 bases. From germline, CDR1 is LGHNA and CDR2 YSLEER. In nucleotides, the CDR3 is TGCGCCAGCAGCCAAGACAACTGGAGCTCCTACAATGAGCAGTTCTTC. Its translation: CASSQDNWSSYNEQFF.

This clone was seen a handful of times. The chain has TRBV9 and TRBJ1-2, with 9 positions matching TRBD1. V lost 5 bases, J lost 3 bases, and 2 bases stayed unmatched. The CDR3 length is 13 residues. Germline values: CDR1 SGDLS, CDR2 YYNGEE. The CDR3 is CASRQGAHYGYTF. CDR3 nucleotide sequence: TGTGCCAGCAGACAGGGGGCTCACTATGGCTACACCTTC.

This chain connects TRBV5-6 to TRBJ2-5; D uncertain. V lost 4 bases, J lost 5 bases, and 9 bases lay in between. CDR1 is SGHDT, CDR2 YYEEEE, per germline. This CDR3 contains 12 residues. The CDR3, as DNA: TGTGCCAGCAGCCTTGGCCGCGAGACCCAGTACTTC. The encoded protein is CASSLGRETQYF.

The chain is built from TRBV19 and TRBJ2-3; the D gene is possibly TRBD1 (6 bases). V was shortened by 6 bases and J by 6 bases, with 13 bases between the two germline ends. Germline values: CDR1 LNHDA, CDR2 SQIVND (reference sequence). This CDR3 is built from 13 residues. This CDR3 reads CASRVRGTDTQYF. Here the CDR3 DNA reads TGTGCCAGTAGAGTAAGGGGGACCGATACGCAGTATTTT.

The chain carries TRBV4-3 and TRBJ2-2; 8 bases match TRBD1. V gave up 0 bases and J gave up 6 bases; unmatched junction bases: 3. The germline CDR1 and CDR2 sequences are LGHNA and YSLEER. The CDR3 loop spans 15 amino acids. The chain's CDR3 is CASSQETGDPGELFF. In DNA form, the CDR3 reads TGCGCCAGCAGCCAAGAGACAGGGGACCCCGGGGAGCTGTTTTTT.

This clone was recorded a few times. CDR3 bases: TGTGCCAGCAGCGTCAGACAGGGCTCTAATGAAAAACTGTTTTTT. Translating it yields CASSVRQGSNEKLFF. V usage is TRBV5-4 and J usage is TRBJ1-4, with TRBD1 identical over 7 bases. Germline loops: CDR1 SGHNT, CDR2 YYREEE (reference sequence). CDR3 length: 15 amino acids. Losses at the gene ends were 4 bases for V and 3 bases for J; bases not matched to a gene: 6.

The rearrangement links TRBV15 to TRBJ2-7, with 7 bases identical to TRBD1. The J segment lost 0 bases and the V segment lost 4 bases, leaving 6 bases of the junction unmatched. CDR1 and CDR2 (germline): LNHNV, YYDKDF (reference sequence). This CDR3 is built from 15 residues. The CDR3 sequence is CATSIGQDISYEQYF. CDR3 DNA sequence: TGTGCCACCAGCATTGGACAGGATATCTCCTACGAGCAGTACTTC.

The rearrangement links TRBV19 to TRBJ1-4; perhaps TRBD1 as D (6 bases). The CDR3 has 14 residues. Between the trimmed V and J ends, which lost 6 bases and 2 bases, there was a span of 10 bases. Per the germline V gene, CDR1 is LNHDA and CDR2 is SQIVND (reference sequence). CDR3 DNA sequence: TGTGCCAGTAGGCAGGGGACCACTAATGAAAAACTGTTTTTT. This sequence encodes CASRQGTTNEKLFF. Based on the CDR3 plus reference TRBV19 and TRBJ1-4, the full variable domain is DGGITQSPKYLFRKEGQNVTLSCEQNLNHDAMYWYRQDPGQGLRLIYYSQIVNDFQKGDIAEGYSVSREKKESFPLTVTSAQKNPTAFYLCASRQGTTNEKLFFGSGTQLSVL.

This clone has a handful of counts. The genes are TRBV30 and TRBJ1-5; 8 nucleotides match TRBD1. CDR1 and CDR2 (germline): GTSNPN, SVGIG (reference sequence). The CDR3 is 14 amino acids. After removal of 8 bases from V and 0 bases from J, the junction contained 6 bases not matched to a gene. The CDR3 region is CAMRQGNSNQPQHF. The CDR3 DNA follows: TGTGCCATGCGACAGGGGAATAGCAATCAGCCCCAGCATTTT.

The chain recombines TRBV3-1 (or the pseudogene TRBV3-2) with TRBJ1-3; the match to TRBD1 covers 7 bases. Germline assignment: CDR1 LGHDT and CDR2 YNNKEL (reference sequence). J gave up 8 bases and V 6 bases, and 4 bases lay outside the gene matches. The CDR3 length is 12 residues. Here the CDR3 reads CASRSTGDTIYF. The CDR3 DNA follows: TGTGCCAGCAGGTCCACAGGGGACACCATATATTTT.

V usage is TRBV5-4 and J usage is TRBJ1-6; D is perhaps TRBD1 (6 bases). The V gene's germline CDR1 is SGHNT and CDR2 YYREEE (reference sequence). V was shortened by 4 bases and J by 12 bases, with 14 bases between the two germline ends. This CDR3 spans 13 amino acids. CDR3 DNA sequence: TGTGCCAGCAGCCAGGGGCCGCTCGTACCCCTCCACTTT. Its protein is CASSQGPLVPLHF.

This chain uses TRBV20-1 with TRBJ2-7, with 8 bases matching TRBD2. V was clipped by 5 bases and J by 4 bases; unmatched bases: 1. Looked up from germline, CDR1 is DFQATT and CDR2 is SNEGSKA (reference sequence). This CDR3 spans 11 amino acids. CDR3 residues: CSARLAYEQYF. CDR3 DNA sequence: TGCAGTGCTCGACTAGCGTACGAGCAGTACTTC.

This sequence joins TRBV18 and TRBJ2-1, with 13 positions matching TRBD2. CDR3 size: 16 residues. The junction had 9 bases not matched to a gene; V was cut back by 6 bases and J by 7 bases. The V gene's germline CDR1 is KGHSH and CDR2 LQKENI. The CDR3 is CASSITLAGGNNEQFF. As DNA, the CDR3 is TGTGCCAGCTCTATTACACTAGCGGGAGGGAATAATGAGCAGTTCTTC. The variable domain in full, completed from reference TRBV18 and TRBJ2-1, reads NAGVMQNPRHLVRRRGQEARLRCSPMKGHSHVYWYRQLPEEGLKFMVYLQKENIIDESGMPKERFSAEFPKEGPSILRIQQVVRGDSAAYFCASSITLAGGNNEQFFGPGTRLTVL.

The CDR3 DNA reads TGTGCCAGCAGTTACGACAGGGTCGGAACTAATGAAAAACTGTTTTTT. This encodes CASSYDRVGTNEKLFF. The J gene is TRBJ1-4, the V gene TRBV6-5, with TRBD1 identical over 7 bases. V shed 2 bases, J shed 1 base, and the junction held 4 bases outside the gene matches. Germline CDR1 reads MNHEY; CDR2 reads SVGAGI. The CDR3 length is 16 residues.

V and J are TRBV6-2 or TRBV6-3 and TRBJ2-1, with D possibly TRBD1 on 8 matching bases. This CDR3 has 14 residues. V dropped 6 bases and J dropped 6 bases, with 15 bases sitting between them. Looked up from germline, CDR1 is MNHEY and CDR2 is SVGEGT. The CDR3 region has the DNA TGTGCCAGCAGCCAACAGGGGGGGGGCAATGAGCAGTTCTTC. As protein: CASSQQGGGNEQFF.

V usage is TRBV7-3 and J usage is TRBJ2-7, with D perhaps TRBD1 (6 bases). Germline CDR1 and CDR2: SGHTA and FQGTGA. The CDR3 has 14 amino acids. Trimming left V 4 bases short and J 7 bases short, with 17 bases between. The CDR3 reads CASSSSPGVGEQYF. In nucleotides, the CDR3 is TGTGCCAGCAGCTCCTCCCCAGGGGTTGGGGAGCAGTACTTC. The complete variable domain, with remaining parts taken from reference TRBV7-3 and TRBJ2-7, reads GAGVSQTPSNKVTEKGKYVELRCDPISGHTALYWYRQSLGQGPEFLIYFQGTGAADDSGLPNDRFFAVRPEGSVSTLKIQRTERGDSAVYLCASSSSPGVGEQYFGPGTRLTVT.

The rearrangement uses TRBV7-8 and TRBJ2-3, with TRBD1 matching 7 bases. CDR1 is SGHVS and CDR2 is FQNEAQ in the germline V gene. The CDR3 runs 19 residues. The junction had 19 bases not matched to a gene; V was cut back by 6 bases and J by 1 base. CDR3 in DNA: TGTGCCAGCAGACCCGGACGGATGACCCGGGACAGAGGCACAGATACGCAGTATTTT. Encoded protein: CASRPGRMTRDRGTDTQYF.

The rearrangement links TRBV12-3 or TRBV12-4 to TRBJ1-2; D unclear. The ends were cut back, 8 bases at V and 4 bases at J, with 11 bases in the middle. This CDR3 is 12 amino acids long. The CDR3 is CASASGGYGYTF. The CDR3 DNA follows: TGTGCCAGCGCCTCAGGTGGCTATGGCTACACCTTC.

The chain carries TRBV10-3 and TRBJ1-4, with a possible D match to TRBD1 (6 bases). With 0 bases removed from V and 11 bases from J, the gap between germline ends came to 16 bases. Germline CDR1 ENHRY, CDR2 SYGVKD. The CDR3 extends over 15 amino acids. The DNA for the CDR3 is TGTGCCATCAGTGAGTCGGACAGCTCGGGGAAGAAACTGTTTTTT. Its translation: CAISESDSSGKKLFF.

The chain couples TRBV20-1 to TRBJ1-1, with unresolved D. Looked up from germline, CDR1 is DFQATT and CDR2 is SNEGSKA (reference sequence). The CDR3 has 11 amino acids. V was cut by 4 bases and J by 7 bases, with 10 bases left in between. In nucleotides, the CDR3 is TGCAGTGCTACCGAACAAGATGAAGCTTTCTTT. This gives the protein CSATEQDEAFF.